Detailed here is one T cell receptor beta chain. This sample stems from a study of blood T cell repertoires in COVID-19. Study-wide context: PBMCs, B-cell-depleted T cells, or T cells were the source of the cDNA or gDNA that made up the material.

Libraries were prepared by immunoSEQ multiplex PCR; TCRdb keeps only in-frame clonotypes and omits some of them. The sample shows around 370,000 clones, more than 70% of them seen only once. Participants came from some 23 US areas, aged roughly 18 to 95 years. This CDR3 has 14 amino acids. Germline lookup yields CDR1 MDHEN and CDR2 SYDVKM. V was pared by 5 bases and J by 2 bases, with 9 bases between. This rearrangement joins TRBV28 to TRBJ2-2, with D possibly matching TRBD2 (5 bases). Sequencing was carried out using PBMCs or T cells enriched from blood (not recorded which). This TCR came from a woman under 30 who had recovered from COVID-19. The CDR3 nucleotides are TGTGCCAGCAGTCGCGGGCTCAACACCGGGGAGCTGTTTTTT. Translated, it gives CASSRGLNTGELFF.